The rows below give T cell receptor beta chains drawn from one sample of a study of T cell changes during pregnancy in multiple sclerosis. The method was immunoSEQ multiplex PCR; TCRdb's version includes in-frame clones alone and lacks a portion of them. In the table there are about 69,000 clones, approximately 92% of which are singletons. The sample consisted of peripheral blood, taken in the third trimester of pregnancy. The receptor source for this set is a female donor in good health, enrolled as a control in a pregnancy study. Each CDR3 is given with its conserved first and last residue. A D gene is named only where the DNA matches it firmly. The size entry is marked missing in some rows and otherwise reads once, few, many or a size class.

j_gene,d_gene,v_gene,abundance,CDR3nt,CDR3aa
TRBJ1-4,-,TRBV13,once,TGTGCCAGCAGCTTAGGAGGGCATAGGGGTGAAAAACTGTTTTTT,CASSLGGHRGEKLFF
TRBJ1-2,TRBD1,TRBV28,-,TGTGCCAGCAGTTTGACAGGGGGCGGATATGGCTACACCTTC,CASSLTGGGYGYTF
TRBJ2-1,-,TRBV23-1,-,TGCGCCAGCGGAGCGGCTAGCGAGGACAATGAGCAGTTCTTC,CASGAASEDNEQFF
TRBJ2-7,TRBD2,TRBV11-2,-,TGTGCCAGCAGCTTAGATCTGGATAGCGGGACCTACGAGCAGTACTTC,CASSLDLDSGTYEQYF
TRBJ1-2,TRBD1,TRBV29-1,-,TGCAGCGTGGGGGGACAGAACTATGGCTACACCTTC,CSVGGQNYGYTF
TRBJ2-1,-,TRBV15,-,TGTGCCACCAGCAGAATAGGGGACAATGAGCAGTTCTTC,CATSRIGDNEQFF
TRBJ2-3,-,TRBV21-1,once,TGTGCCAGCAGCTGGCTAGCGGGAGTAGATACGCAGTATTTT,CASSWLAGVDTQYF
TRBJ2-1,TRBD1,TRBV28,-,TGTGCCAGCAGCTCTAGGGACAGGGGTGGCTACAATGAGCAGTTCTTC,CASSSRDRGGYNEQFF
TRBJ1-2,TRBD1,TRBV29-1,-,TGCAGCGCTGGGACAGGGGGAGGAGGTGGCTACACCTTC,CSAGTGGGGGYTF
TRBJ1-3,-,TRBV28,-,TGTGCCAGCACCTTGACAGTGGGTGGAGGAAACACCATATATTTT,CASTLTVGGGNTIYF
TRBJ2-4,-,TRBV21-1,-,TGTGCCAGCAGCAAGAGTGAGCGGGGGGCTGCCAAAAACATTCAGTACTTC,CASSKSERGAAKNIQYF
TRBJ1-1,TRBD1,TRBV7-8,-,TGTGCCAGCATTAGAGGGGGCGTGAGGACTGAAGCTTTCTTT,CASIRGGVRTEAFF
TRBJ2-1,-,TRBV6-1,-,TGTGCCAGCAGTACCGGGAACAATGAGCAGTTCTTC,CASSTGNNEQFF
TRBJ2-5,TRBD1,TRBV27,-,TGTGCCAGCAGACGAACAGGGGCGATAAGGGGGGAGACCCAGTACTTC,CASRRTGAIRGETQYF
TRBJ2-1,-,TRBV5-4,-,TGTGCCAGCAGCGGGTCGGGTATTGAGCAGTTCTTC,CASSGSGIEQFF
TRBJ1-5,-,TRBV23-1,-,TGCGCCAGCAGGCGACAAAGAGCCAATCAGCCCCAGCATTTT,CASRRQRANQPQHF
TRBJ2-1,-,TRBV28,-,TGTGCCAGCAGTTCGGGTAATGAGCAGTTCTTC,CASSSGNEQFF
TRBJ1-1,-,TRBV6-5,-,TGTGCCAGCAGTTACGGTGTCAGCGATATGAACACTGAAGCTTTCTTT,CASSYGVSDMNTEAFF
TRBJ1-1,-,TRBV9,-,TGTGCCAGCAGCGCCTTTCAGAAGAACACTGAAGCTTTCTTT,CASSAFQKNTEAFF
TRBJ2-7,-,TRBV7-9,-,TGTGCCAGCAGCCCAGTCAACACCTACGAGCAGTACTTC,CASSPVNTYEQYF
TRBJ1-3,-,TRBV7-3,-,TGTGCCAGCAGCCGTACCCCCCGAGACACCATATATTTT,CASSRTPRDTIYF
TRBJ2-3,-,TRBV30,-,TGTGCCTGGAGTGTCCTCCGGGGACAAGATACGCAGTATTTT,CAWSVLRGQDTQYF
TRBJ1-2,TRBD1,TRBV28,-,TGTGCCACCGTTGAAACAGGGGCGCATAATTTAGCTAACTATGGCTACACCTTC,CATVETGAHNLANYGYTF
TRBJ1-1,-,TRBV6-6,-,TGTGCCAGCAGTTACTCAGGGGCCTATGAAGCTTTCTTT,CASSYSGAYEAFF
TRBJ1-2,-,TRBV28,-,TGTGCCAGCAGTTTCAGAGTCAGGCCCCTCTCGGGCTACACCTTC,CASSFRVRPLSGYTF
TRBJ2-7,TRBD2,TRBV6-1,-,TGTGCCAGCAGTGAACGGCTAGCGGGGTCCGCCTACGAGCAGTACTTC,CASSERLAGSAYEQYF
TRBJ2-1,-,TRBV9,-,TGTGCCAGCAGCGCGACAGGCCGAGGGTTAAATGAGCAGTTCTTC,CASSATGRGLNEQFF
TRBJ2-5,-,TRBV5-1,-,TGCGCCAGCAGCTTGGCGGGGGTAGGAAAGACCCAGTACTTC,CASSLAGVGKTQYF
TRBJ2-5,TRBD1,TRBV4-2,-,TGTGCCAGCAGCCGAGAACCGACAGGGCGGGAGACCCAGTACTTC,CASSREPTGRETQYF
TRBJ2-5,TRBD2,TRBV7-2,-,TGTGCCAGCAGCTTTAGCGGGAGAGAGACCCAGTACTTC,CASSFSGRETQYF
TRBJ2-2,TRBD1,TRBV5-1,-,TGCGCCAGCAGCCCGGACAGGGTGGCCGGGGAGCTGTTTTTT,CASSPDRVAGELFF
TRBJ1-5,-,TRBV7-6,-,TGTGCCAGCAGCTTTGTCGAGGATCAGCCCCAGCATTTT,CASSFVEDQPQHF
TRBJ1-2,-,TRBV28,-,TGTGCCAGCAGTTTTCAATATGGCTACACCTTC,CASSFQYGYTF
TRBJ1-5,TRBD1,TRBV28,-,TGTGCCAGCACCGTGGGTGACAGGGGTGTTGTAACCCAGCATTTT,CASTVGDRGVVTQHF
TRBJ2-3,TRBD2,TRBV10-3,-,TGTGCCATCAGTGAAACTAGCGGGGACCCAGCAGATACGCAGTATTTT,CAISETSGDPADTQYF
TRBJ2-3,-,TRBV6-1,-,TGTGCCAGCAGTGAAGGACAGCCGAACACAGATACGCAGTATTTT,CASSEGQPNTDTQYF
TRBJ2-2,-,TRBV18,-,TGTGCCAGCTCACCACTTCTAGATTCCGGGGAGCTGTTTTTT,CASSPLLDSGELFF
TRBJ2-1,TRBD2,TRBV7-2,-,TGTGCCAGCAGCTTAACTAGCGGGGTTAGAAATGAGCAGTTCTTC,CASSLTSGVRNEQFF
TRBJ2-1,TRBD2,TRBV10-3,-,TGTGCCATCAGTGAGCGGGGGGCCTACAATGAGCAGTTCTTC,CAISERGAYNEQFF
TRBJ1-2,TRBD1,TRBV9,-,TGTGCCAGCAGCTACACCGGGACAGTGATCAAGGAGGGCTACACCTTC,CASSYTGTVIKEGYTF
TRBJ2-1,TRBD1,TRBV9,few,TGTGCCAGCAGCGTAGTTTGGGAAGGACAGGGCCATTACAATGAGCAGTTCTTC,CASSVVWEGQGHYNEQFF
TRBJ2-1,TRBD2,TRBV4-1,-,TGCGCCAGCAGCTCTGGGACTAGCGGATACAATGAGCAGTTCTTC,CASSSGTSGYNEQFF
TRBJ2-5,-,TRBV2,-,TGTGCCAGCAGTGCTTCCAAAACCCGAGGGGAGACCCAGTACTTC,CASSASKTRGETQYF
TRBJ2-2,-,TRBV9,-,TGTGCCAGCACGGCCGGGGGACAGCTAACCGGGGAGCTGTTTTTT,CASTAGGQLTGELFF
TRBJ2-5,-,TRBV11-2,-,TGTGCCAGCAGCCTTGATCAGGGGCGGACCCAGTACTTC,CASSLDQGRTQYF
TRBJ2-7,-,TRBV5-1,-,TGCGCCAGCAGCTTGCCCCACTACGAGCAGTACTTC,CASSLPHYEQYF